The 6 T cell receptor beta chains given below trace back to one sample, sequenced in a study of T cell changes during pregnancy in multiple sclerosis. Generated by immunoSEQ multiplex PCR, the TCRdb table keeps only in-frame clones and is missing some. The data hold tens of thousands of clones, with just over 90% observed a single time. The sequencing used peripheral blood, collected in the first trimester of pregnancy. The source is a female donor in good health, enrolled as a control in a pregnancy study.

The chain links TRBV7-9 to TRBJ2-7; possibly TRBD2 for D (6 bases). The CDR3 runs 17 residues. Trimming left V 5 bases short and J 0 bases short, with 20 bases between. CDR1 is SEHNR, CDR2 FQNEAQ, per germline (reference sequence). As DNA, the CDR3 is TGTGCCAGCAGCACACCCCTCCGCTCTAGCGACTCCTACGAGCAGTACTTC. Amino acid sequence: CASSTPLRSSDSYEQYF.

V and J are TRBV19 and TRBJ2-5; D perhaps matches TRBD1 (6 bases). This CDR3 is 16 amino acids long. The germline V gene has CDR1 LNHDA and CDR2 SQIVND (reference sequence). The V gene lost 5 bases and the J gene lost 5 bases, with 21 bases spanning the gap. CDR3 coding DNA: TGTGCCAGTAGTGATGTACAGGGTTCTCGGAGGGAGACCCAGTACTTC. Translating it yields CASSDVQGSRRETQYF.

The chain couples TRBV18 to TRBJ1-2; the D gene is possibly TRBD1 (5 bases). The CDR3 covers 13 residues. Trimming pared 3 bases from V and 5 bases from J, leaving 10 bases between. Per the germline V gene, CDR1 is KGHSH and CDR2 is LQKENI. CDR3 amino acids: CASSPDNEYGYTF. CDR3 bases: TGTGCCAGCTCACCGGACAACGAGTATGGCTACACCTTC.

The gene calls are TRBV28 and TRBJ1-5; the match to TRBD1 covers 8 bases. Germline V CDR1 and CDR2: MDHEN, SYDVKM. This CDR3 is built from 13 residues. Trimming took 6 bases from V and 7 from J; bases not matched to a gene: 5. This CDR3 is CASRSGGHQPQHF. The CDR3 DNA is TGTGCCAGCAGGTCAGGGGGCCACCAGCCCCAGCATTTT.

This chain uses TRBV6-6 with TRBJ2-7, with D maybe TRBD2 (5 bases). Trimming shortened V by 4 bases and J by 4 bases, and 17 bases separated the two germline ends. Per the germline V gene, CDR1 is MNHNY and CDR2 is SVGAGI (reference sequence). CDR3 length: 15 residues. CDR3 nucleotide sequence: TGTGCCAGCAGTTTAGGACTGGGGTTAATATACGAGCAGTACTTC. Translating it yields CASSLGLGLIYEQYF.

The chain is built from TRBV4-1 and TRBJ1-5; TRBD1 matches 7 bases. The CDR3 runs to 16 residues. Germline V lookup: CDR1 MGHRA, CDR2 YSYEKL. The J segment lost 1 base and the V segment lost 1 base, leaving 4 bases of the junction unmatched. The CDR3 nucleotides read TGCGCCAGCAGCCAAGGACAGGGACCCAGCAATCAGCCCCAGCATTTT. It yields the protein CASSQGQGPSNQPQHF.